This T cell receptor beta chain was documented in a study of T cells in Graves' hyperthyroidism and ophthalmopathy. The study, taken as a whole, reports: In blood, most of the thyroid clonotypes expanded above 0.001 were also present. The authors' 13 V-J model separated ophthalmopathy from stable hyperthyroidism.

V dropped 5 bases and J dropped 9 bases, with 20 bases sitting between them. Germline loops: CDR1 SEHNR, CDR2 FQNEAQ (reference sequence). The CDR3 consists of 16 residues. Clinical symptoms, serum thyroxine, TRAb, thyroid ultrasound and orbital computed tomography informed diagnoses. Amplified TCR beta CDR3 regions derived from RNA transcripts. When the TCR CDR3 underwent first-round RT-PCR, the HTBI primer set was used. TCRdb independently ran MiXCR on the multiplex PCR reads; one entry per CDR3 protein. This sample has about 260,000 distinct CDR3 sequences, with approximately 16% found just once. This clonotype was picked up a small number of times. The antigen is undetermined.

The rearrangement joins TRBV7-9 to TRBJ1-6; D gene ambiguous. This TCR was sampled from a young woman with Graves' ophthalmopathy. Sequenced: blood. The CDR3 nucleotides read TGTGCCAGCAGCGCATATGGGCCCCAGAGGAGTTCACCCCTCCACTTT. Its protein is CASSAYGPQRSSPLHF. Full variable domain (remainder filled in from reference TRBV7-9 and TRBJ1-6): DTGVSQNPRHKITKRGQNVTFRCDPISEHNRLYWYRQTLGQGPEFLTYFQNEAQLEKSRLLSDRFSAERPKGSFSTLEIQRTEQGDSAMYLCASSAYGPQRSSPLHFGNGTRLTVT.